Sequencing of this T cell receptor beta chain was carried out in a study of blood T cell repertoires in COVID-19. Study overall: Acute-phase and convalescent COVID-19 samples originated in the United States, Italy and Spain.

With V trimmed by 4 bases and J by 0 bases, 8 bases remained unmatched. Germline V gives CDR1 SNHLY, CDR2 FYNNEI. The CDR3 is 16 residues long. The sample holds one count of this clone. The protocol was immunoSEQ multiplex PCR, while the TCRdb copy is restricted to in-frame clones and leaves out a portion. Counted here are over 150,000 clones, less than 90% occurring once; the ten biggest clones make up approximately 1.1%. The chain recombines TRBV2 with TRBJ2-7; TRBD1 agrees at 8 bases. Sequencing was carried out using peripheral blood. The receptor comes from a man under 40 with acute or convalescent COVID-19. The CDR3 DNA is TGTGCCAGCAGTGCTTACGGACAGGGAAGCTCCTACGAGCAGTACTTC. Encoded protein: CASSAYGQGSSYEQYF.